This TCR beta chain is drawn from a study of T cell responses to AZD1222 COVID-19 vaccine. As to this clone: Its antigen is currently unknown.

General study points: It should be noted that donors were predominantly white British and more often female, and clonal diversity was possibly underestimated.

V dropped 2 bases and J dropped 4 bases, with 8 bases sitting between them. The germline CDR1 and CDR2 sequences are MNHNY and SVGAGI (reference sequence). The CDR3 totals 14 residues. The method was immunoSEQ multiplex PCR; TCRdb's version includes in-frame clones alone and lacks a portion of them. The table lists approximately 220,000 clones, roughly 91% of them singletons. Sequencing used peripheral blood, obtained on day 0 of MenACWY control vaccination. This sequence was found in an adult in good health. The chain is built from TRBV6-6 and TRBJ2-2, with a tentative D call TRBD1 (6 bases). The CDR3 is CASSYEGGTGELFF. The CDR3 DNA is TGTGCCAGCAGTTACGAAGGGGGCACCGGGGAGCTGTTTTTT.